This T cell receptor (beta chain) is from a study of blood T cell repertoires in COVID-19. The V segment lost 5 bases and the J segment 6 bases; nucleotides outside the gene matches: 8. CDR1 is SGHRS and CDR2 is YFSETQ in the germline V gene. The CDR3 has 15 amino acids. Sequenced by immunoSEQ multiplex PCR; TCRdb stores in-frame clones only, minus some. The table lists about 140,000 clones, over 75% of them singletons. Cohorts were based on clinical histories the participants reported. The source of this sequence is a man in his fifties in a cohort exposed to, infected with or recovered from COVID-19 (not recorded which). The sequencing sample was made of PBMCs or T cells enriched from blood (not recorded which). The chain recombines TRBV5-1 with TRBJ2-1; 10 bases are a match to TRBD2. CDR3 sequence: CASRFLAGAPNEQFF. CDR3 DNA sequence: TGCGCCAGCAGATTCCTAGCGGGAGCTCCCAATGAGCAGTTCTTC.